The 5 T cell receptor beta chains given below trace back to one sample, sequenced in a study of T cell repertoires in cytomegalovirus infection. MiXCR, run by TCRdb on the reads, gives a single entry per CDR3 protein. The sample shows 650,000 to 900,000 distinct CDR3 sequences, about 30% of them seen only once. These TCRs' antigens remain unknown. The sample consisted of cultured CD8+ T cells from PBMCs, taken from culture after CMV antigen stimulation. These receptors were obtained from a human donor in good health (CMV status not recorded). Some clones in this sample may be carry-over from other donors' samples.

The rearrangement links TRBV7-9 to TRBJ2-7; D unclear. Germline V gene sequence: CDR1 SEHNR, CDR2 FQNEAQ (reference sequence). CDR3 length: 16 amino acids. Trimming cost V 1 base and J 1 base, with 14 bases left between them. CDR3: CASSLVWQVESYEQYF. CDR3 DNA: TGTGCCAGCAGCTTAGTCTGGCAGGTTGAATCCTACGAGCAGTACTTC.

The chain joins TRBV6-6 to TRBJ2-7; no definite D call. Germline V gene sequence: CDR1 MNHNY, CDR2 SVGAGI (reference sequence). There are 14 residues in the CDR3. V lost 3 bases to trimming and J lost 2 bases, with 11 bases between them. This CDR3 is CASSYGQAAYEQYF. The DNA for the CDR3 is TGTGCCAGCAGTTATGGGCAAGCCGCCTACGAGCAGTACTTC.

The sample holds a few counts of this clonotype. DNA for the CDR3: TGTGCCAGCAGTGACTTTGGCTACACCTTC. Protein sequence: CASSDFGYTF. This chain uses TRBV25-1 with TRBJ1-2, with D unresolved. Trimming pared 3 bases from V and 7 bases from J, leaving 3 bases between. Per the germline V gene, CDR1 is MGHDK and CDR2 is SYGVNS. This CDR3 spans 10 amino acids.

This clonotype has a handful of counts. The chain employs TRBV25-1 and TRBJ1-1, with D maybe TRBD1 (6 bases). V lost 10 bases to trimming and J lost 8 bases, with 23 bases between them. Germline lookup yields CDR1 MGHDK and CDR2 SYGVNS. CDR3 length: 14 amino acids. CDR3 bases: TGTGCCACCAGGGGAACGACAGAAGGGTCGGAAGCTTTCTTT. Amino acid sequence: CATRGTTEGSEAFF.

The gene calls are TRBV6-1 and TRBJ1-1, with no clear D. The CDR3 consists of 15 residues. V was cut by 0 bases and J by 4 bases, with 12 bases left in between. Germline V lookup: CDR1 MNHNS, CDR2 SASEGT. The CDR3 reads CASSEAKGLSTEAFF. DNA of the CDR3: TGTGCCAGCAGTGAAGCAAAGGGATTGTCCACTGAAGCTTTCTTT.